Listed here are 19 T cell receptor beta chains from one sample, sequenced in a study of cytotoxic CD8 clonotypes in ibrutinib-treated CLL. TCRdb keeps only in-frame clones here, not all; method: immunoSEQ multiplex PCR. The table includes around 200,000 clones, over 65% detected once. The source material was PBMCs, sampled after 12 months of ibrutinib treatment. The receptors here all came from a human donor with chronic lymphocytic leukemia.

This chain connects TRBV7-2 to TRBJ2-2, with D perhaps matching TRBD1 (5 bases). V was pared by 4 bases and J by 5 bases, with 14 bases between. The CDR3 length is 15 residues. Germline V gene lookup returns CDR1 SGHTA and CDR2 FQGNSA. CDR3 region: CASSSQQGRTGELFF. The CDR3 DNA reads as TGTGCCAGCAGCTCCCAGCAGGGAAGGACCGGGGAGCTGTTTTTT. Using reference TRBV7-2 and TRBJ2-2 for the parts outside the CDR3, the full variable domain is GAGVSQSPSNKVTEKGKDVELRCDPISGHTALYWYRQSLGQGLEFLIYFQGNSAPDKSGLPSDRFSAERTGGSVSTLTIQRTQQEDSAVYLCASSSQQGRTGELFFGEGSRLTVL.

The chain employs TRBV7-3 and TRBJ1-2, with D possibly matching TRBD1 (5 bases). Trimming cost V 5 bases and J 6 bases, with 13 bases left between them. CDR1 is SGHTA, CDR2 FQGTGA, per germline. CDR3 length equals 13 residues. The CDR3 sequence: CASSHQGGDGYTF. DNA of the CDR3: TGTGCCAGCAGCCACCAGGGAGGAGATGGCTACACCTTC.

The V and J genes are TRBV30 and TRBJ2-5; the D call may be TRBD1 or TRBD2 (6 bases each). Germline V gene lookup returns CDR1 GTSNPN and CDR2 SVGIG (reference sequence). CDR3 length: 14 amino acids. V was pared by 1 base and J by 0 bases, with 9 bases between. The CDR3 bases are TGTGCCTGGAGTGGAGGGGGGTACCAAGAGACCCAGTACTTC. Its translation is CAWSGGGYQETQYF.

The CDR3 is CASSGGPGHRAPNTEAFF. The CDR3 coding sequence is TGTGCCAGCAGCGGAGGTCCTGGGCACAGGGCTCCGAACACTGAAGCTTTCTTT. This rearrangement joins TRBV9 to TRBJ1-1, with D perhaps matching TRBD1 (6 bases). This CDR3 spans 18 amino acids. Trimming removed 3 bases from V and 1 base from J, with 22 bases in between. Germline V lookup: CDR1 SGDLS, CDR2 YYNGEE.

The chain recombines TRBV7-8 with TRBJ1-2; D unclear. The V end lost 0 bases, the J end lost 3 bases, and 14 bases lay between the germline ends. The CDR3 spans 16 residues. Germline CDR1 is SGHVS and CDR2 is FQNEAQ. CDR3 DNA: TGTGCCAGCAGCTTAGCCGTAACGGGGTGGTACTATGGCTACACCTTC. This encodes CASSLAVTGWYYGYTF.

This clone was recorded a few times. The chain is built from TRBV4-1 and TRBJ2-3; D not certain. Germline loops: CDR1 MGHRA, CDR2 YSYEKL. V shed 3 bases and J shed 3 bases, with 4 bases lying between them. The CDR3 spans 12 residues. The CDR3, as DNA: TGCGCCAGCAGCCATATAACAGATACGCAGTATTTT. This translates into CASSHITDTQYF.

The V and J genes are TRBV29-1 and TRBJ1-4, with D tentatively TRBD1 (6 bases). This CDR3 has 15 amino acids. The V end was cut by 4 bases, the J end by 7 bases, with 19 bases between. Per germline, CDR1 SQVTM and CDR2 ANQGSEA. This CDR3 is CSVVRGGGSVEKLFF. CDR3 DNA sequence: TGCAGCGTTGTCCGAGGGGGTGGGTCAGTTGAAAAACTGTTTTTT.

For the CDR3, the DNA is TGTGCCGTCCTATCAGATCTACAGGGAAATGAGCAGTTCTTC. Amino acid sequence: CAVLSDLQGNEQFF. The chain couples TRBV28 to TRBJ2-1; TRBD1 might be the D (6 bases). The CDR3 is 14 amino acids. Germline V gene lookup returns CDR1 MDHEN and CDR2 SYDVKM. The V and J ends lost 11 bases and 7 bases respectively, with 21 bases between them.

The rearrangement joins TRBV10-3 to TRBJ2-7; D not certain. V lost 2 bases to trimming and J lost 0 bases, with 11 bases between them. CDR3 length: 15 residues. In germline, CDR1 is ENHRY, CDR2 SYGVKD. This chain's CDR3 is CAISERTASSYEQYF. The CDR3 coding sequence is TGTGCCATCAGTGAGAGGACGGCCAGCTCCTACGAGCAGTACTTC.

The chain combines TRBV13 with TRBJ1-2; D call uncertain. V lost 2 bases to trimming and J lost 7 bases, with 17 bases between them. This CDR3 comprises 15 residues. Germline V gives CDR1 PRHDT, CDR2 FYEKMQ (reference sequence). The CDR3 reads CASSLKVVGVGGYTF. CDR3 nucleotide sequence: TGTGCCAGCAGCTTAAAGGTCGTAGGAGTGGGTGGCTACACCTTC.

In its sample, this clone was seen once. The CDR3 loop is CASSPTGLSGNTIYF. The CDR3 nucleotides are TGCGCCAGCAGCCCGACAGGTCTCTCTGGAAACACCATATATTTT. The chain has TRBV5-1 and TRBJ1-3; D may be TRBD1 (6 bases). V lost 4 bases and J 0 bases, leaving 11 bases between the germline ends. This CDR3 comprises 15 residues. CDR1 SGHRS and CDR2 YFSETQ come from the germline V gene.

V gene TRBV9 combines with J gene TRBJ2-6; D remains unclear. This CDR3 is 15 amino acids long. Germline lookup yields CDR1 SGDLS and CDR2 YYNGEE. The germline V and J ends were trimmed by 0 bases and 0 bases, with 4 bases remaining between them. The CDR3 sequence is CASSVGTSGANVLTF. CDR3 DNA sequence: TGTGCCAGCAGCGTAGGGACCTCTGGGGCCAACGTCCTGACTTTC.

The chain links TRBV25-1 to TRBJ2-5; TRBD2 agrees at 12 bases. The DNA end is a closer match to TRBJ2-7, so the J assignment may be wrong. The V gene's germline CDR1 is MGHDK and CDR2 SYGVNS. This CDR3 comprises 13 residues. The CDR3 is CASRTSGSYEQYF. The CDR3 coding sequence is TGTGCCAGCAGGACTAGCGGGAGCTACGAGCAGTACTTC.

This clone turned up a few times. This chain connects TRBV7-2 to TRBJ2-7; D may be TRBD1 (5 bases). CDR3 length: 15 amino acids. From germline, CDR1 is SGHTA and CDR2 FQGNSA. V shed 6 bases and J shed 0 bases, with 15 bases lying between them. CDR3 sequence (DNA): TGTGCCAGCAGTTGGACATCACTTAGCTCCTACGAGCAGTACTTC. It is translated as CASSWTSLSSYEQYF.

This clone was found many times. The chain employs TRBV2 and TRBJ1-2; the D gene is possibly TRBD1 (5 bases). Germline V gene lookup returns CDR1 SNHLY and CDR2 FYNNEI. Trimming took 9 bases from V and 4 from J, leaving 18 bases between them. The CDR3 runs to 14 residues. CDR3 sequence (DNA): TGTGCCAGTATGGGGCAGGCGTTACCCTATGGCTACACCTTC. Amino acid sequence: CASMGQALPYGYTF.

The gene calls are TRBV7-2 and TRBJ2-7, with 10 bases matching TRBD1. The length of the CDR3 is 16 residues. CDR1 is SGHTA, CDR2 FQGNSA, per germline. Trimming removed 1 base from V and 2 bases from J; junction bases left unmatched: 5. CDR3: CASSLGQGALAYEQYF. The CDR3 region has the DNA TGTGCCAGCAGCTTAGGACAGGGGGCTCTAGCCTACGAGCAGTACTTC.

This clone has just one count. The chain combines TRBV4-1 with TRBJ2-7; 10 bases align to TRBD1. The V gene end was trimmed by 4 bases and the J gene end by 7 bases; junction bases not matched to a gene: 7. This CDR3 spans 14 amino acids. Germline V gives CDR1 MGHRA, CDR2 YSYEKL. CDR3 in amino acids: CASSLGTGAREQYF. The CDR3 nucleotides are TGCGCCAGCAGCCTCGGGACAGGGGCTAGGGAGCAGTACTTC.

The V and J genes are TRBV19 and TRBJ1-3; D unclear. The CDR3 is made up of 15 amino acids. CDR1 is LNHDA, CDR2 SQIVND, per germline (reference sequence). V lost 2 bases and J lost 0, with 8 bases in between. CDR3 nucleotides: TGTGCCAGTAGTATATCCACGAACTCTGGAAACACCATATATTTT. It is translated as CASSISTNSGNTIYF.

This chain uses TRBV28 with TRBJ2-1, with TRBD2 matching over 11 bases. Germline V gene lookup returns CDR1 MDHEN and CDR2 SYDVKM. This CDR3 comprises 19 residues. The J segment lost 6 bases and the V segment lost 5 bases, leaving 18 bases of the junction unmatched. The CDR3 loop reads CASSLRSGRALSSGNEQFF. In DNA, the CDR3 is TGTGCCAGCAGTCTCCGTAGCGGGAGGGCCCTCAGTTCTGGCAATGAGCAGTTCTTC.